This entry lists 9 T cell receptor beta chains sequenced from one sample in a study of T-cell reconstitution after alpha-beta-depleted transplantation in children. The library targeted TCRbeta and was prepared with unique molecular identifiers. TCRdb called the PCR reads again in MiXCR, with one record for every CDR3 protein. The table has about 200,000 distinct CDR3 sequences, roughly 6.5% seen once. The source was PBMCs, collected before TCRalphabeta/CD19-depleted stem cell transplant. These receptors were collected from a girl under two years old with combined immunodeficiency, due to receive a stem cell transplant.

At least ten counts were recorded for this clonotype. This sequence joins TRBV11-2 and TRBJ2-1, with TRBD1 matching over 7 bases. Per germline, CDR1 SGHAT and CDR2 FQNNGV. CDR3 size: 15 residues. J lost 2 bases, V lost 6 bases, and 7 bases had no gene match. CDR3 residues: CASRSYRGAYNEQFF. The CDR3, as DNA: TGTGCCAGCAGGTCCTACAGGGGTGCCTACAATGAGCAGTTCTTC.

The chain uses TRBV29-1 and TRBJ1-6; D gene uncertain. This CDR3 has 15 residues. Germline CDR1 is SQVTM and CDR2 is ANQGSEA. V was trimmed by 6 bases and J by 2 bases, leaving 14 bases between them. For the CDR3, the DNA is TGCAGCGTACCACAATCTGCAACCTATAATTCACCCCTCCACTTT. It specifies CSVPQSATYNSPLHF.

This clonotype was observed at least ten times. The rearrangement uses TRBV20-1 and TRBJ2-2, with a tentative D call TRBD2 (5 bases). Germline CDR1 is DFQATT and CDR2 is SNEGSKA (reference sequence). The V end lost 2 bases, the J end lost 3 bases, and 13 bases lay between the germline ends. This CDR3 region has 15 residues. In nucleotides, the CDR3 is TGCAGTGCTAGAAATAGGCAGGAGGACACCGGGGAGCTGTTTTTT. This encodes CSARNRQEDTGELFF.

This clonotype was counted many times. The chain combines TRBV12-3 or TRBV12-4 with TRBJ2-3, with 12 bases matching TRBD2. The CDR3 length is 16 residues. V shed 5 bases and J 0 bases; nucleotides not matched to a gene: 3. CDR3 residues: CASSVGTSGSTDTQYF. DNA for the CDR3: TGTGCCAGCAGTGTCGGGACTAGCGGGAGCACAGATACGCAGTATTTT.

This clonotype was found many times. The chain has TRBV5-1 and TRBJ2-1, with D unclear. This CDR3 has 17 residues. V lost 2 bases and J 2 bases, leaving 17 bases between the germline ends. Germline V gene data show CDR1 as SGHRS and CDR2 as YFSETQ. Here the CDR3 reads CASSFYPPDPPYNEQFF. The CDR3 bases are TGCGCCAGCAGCTTCTATCCCCCTGACCCTCCCTACAATGAGCAGTTCTTC.

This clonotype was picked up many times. Here the CDR3 reads CSVDFGQGMYEQYF. CDR3 DNA: TGCAGCGTTGACTTTGGACAGGGCATGTACGAGCAGTACTTC. The V gene is TRBV29-1, the J gene TRBJ2-7, with 8 bases that match TRBD1. Germline V gene sequence: CDR1 SQVTM, CDR2 ANQGSEA. Losses at the gene ends were 3 bases for V and 4 bases for J; bases not matched to a gene: 8. This CDR3 is 14 amino acids long.

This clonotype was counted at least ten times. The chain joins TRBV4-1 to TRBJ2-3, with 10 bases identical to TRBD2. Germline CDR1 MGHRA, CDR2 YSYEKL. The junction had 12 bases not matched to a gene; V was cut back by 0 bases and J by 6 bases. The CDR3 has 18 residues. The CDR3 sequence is CASSQDLGLAANRDTQYF. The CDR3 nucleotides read TGCGCCAGCAGCCAAGATCTCGGACTAGCGGCAAACAGGGATACGCAGTATTTT.

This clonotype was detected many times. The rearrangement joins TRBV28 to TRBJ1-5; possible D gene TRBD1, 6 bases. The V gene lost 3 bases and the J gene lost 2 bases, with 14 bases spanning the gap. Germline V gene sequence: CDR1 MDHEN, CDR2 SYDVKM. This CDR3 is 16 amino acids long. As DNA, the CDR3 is TGTGCCAGCAGTTTTTTTAAAGGGGGGCGCAATCAGCCCCAGCATTTT. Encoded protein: CASSFFKGGRNQPQHF.

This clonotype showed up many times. CDR3 sequence (DNA): TGTGCCAGCAGTTTGTACAGGGGAGGTATAGAGTTGAACACTGAAGCTTTCTTT. Translation: CASSLYRGGIELNTEAFF. The genes are TRBV28 and TRBJ1-1, with TRBD1 matching 7 bases. Germline-derived CDR1 and CDR2 are MDHEN and SYDVKM. V shed 3 bases, J shed 0 bases, and the junction held 13 bases outside the gene matches. CDR3 length equals 18 residues.